This is a list of T cell receptor beta chains from one sample in a study of shared clonotypes between healthy human individuals. Here immunoSEQ multiplex PCR was the method, and the copy in TCRdb shows in-frame clones only, minus some. The sample lists 2.5 million or so clones; 90% to 95% were seen once. The sample consisted of naive CD4+ T cells sorted from blood. These receptor sequences come from a man between 18 and 29 years old in good health. Each CDR3 is given with its conserved first and last residue. D genes are given only for firm matches. Clone size is not always given. Where it is, it says once, few, many or a class for expanded clones.

v_call	d_call	clone_size	j_call	cdr3_nt	cdr3_aa
TRBV4-1	TRBD2	NA	TRBJ2-5	TGCGCCAGCAGCCGAGGAGCGGGGGGGCCAGAGACCCAGTACTTC	CASSRGAGGPETQYF
TRBV2	TRBD1	NA	TRBJ1-1	TGTGCCAGCAGTTTACAGGGGGCGAACACTGAAGCTTTCTTT	CASSLQGANTEAFF
TRBV4-3	TRBD2	NA	TRBJ2-3	TGCGCCAGCAGCCGAGGGGTCCTAGCGGGAGATCCGAATACGCAGTATTTT	CASSRGVLAGDPNTQYF
TRBV28	NA	NA	TRBJ1-1	TGTGCCAGCAGTGCCCAGCGGGCAGGGGTAGGAGAAGCTTTCTTT	CASSAQRAGVGEAFF
TRBV14	TRBD2	NA	TRBJ2-7	TGTGCCAGCAGCCCCCTCGGGGGGGCGCGGGACGAGCAGTACTTC	CASSPLGGARDEQYF
TRBV7-9	TRBD2	once	TRBJ2-5	TGTGCCAGCAGCTTTTTTACTACTAGCGGGGAAGAGACCCAGTACTTC	CASSFFTTSGEETQYF
TRBV7-9	NA	once	TRBJ1-2	TGTGCCAGCAGCTTCAGAGCTTATGGCTACACCTTC	CASSFRAYGYTF
TRBV19	NA	few	TRBJ1-1	TGTGCCAGTAGTGCGAACACTGAAGCTTTCTTT	CASSANTEAFF
TRBV5-1	NA	NA	TRBJ2-2	TGCGCCAGCAGCCCAGGGGGGACGAACACCGGGGAGCTGTTTTTT	CASSPGGTNTGELFF
TRBV28	NA	NA	TRBJ2-5	TGTGCCAGCAGAAGGATTCGGGCCCTGGGTGGTGGGACCCAGTACTTC	CASRRIRALGGGTQYF
TRBV7-6	NA	NA	TRBJ2-3	TGTGCCAGCAGCTTAATCTTGGAAAGTGGTACGCAGTATTTT	CASSLILESGTQYF
TRBV30	NA	once	TRBJ2-3	TGTGCCTGGAGAGACAAAAAGGCGACGCAGTATTTT	CAWRDKKATQYF
TRBV28	NA	few	TRBJ1-4	TGTGCCAGCAGTTGGGCAGGGATTGGTGAAAAACTGTTTTTT	CASSWAGIGEKLFF
TRBV6-1	NA	NA	TRBJ2-7	TGTGCCAGCAGTGAAGCGTCCTACGAGCAGTACTTC	CASSEASYEQYF
TRBV27	NA	NA	TRBJ2-7	TGTGCCAGCAGTTTAAGCGGTCTAGGCTACGAGCAGTACTTC	CASSLSGLGYEQYF
TRBV18	NA	NA	TRBJ2-7	TGTGCCAGCTCACGGGACCCTTACGAGCAGTACTTC	CASSRDPYEQYF
TRBV18	TRBD1	NA	TRBJ1-6	TGTGCCAGCTCACCGCTTAATACGCGGGACAGAAAAAATTCACCCCTCCACTTT	CASSPLNTRDRKNSPLHF
TRBV12-2	NA	NA	TRBJ1-2	TGTGCAAGTCGTTGCAAGTCAGCGGCAGGGATAATTCCGTTCGGAGGCTACACCTTC	CASRCKSAAGIIPFGGYTF
TRBV10-3	NA	NA	TRBJ1-1	TGTGCCATCTCAACAGGGAAGGACACTGAAGCTTTCTTT	CAISTGKDTEAFF
TRBV29-1	TRBD1	NA	TRBJ1-1	TGCAGCGTCTTACTACAGGGGGTGGGGACTGAAGCTTTCTTT	CSVLLQGVGTEAFF
TRBV7-9	NA	few	TRBJ1-5	TGTGCCAGCAGCTTGAGCCAGCCCCAGCATTTT	CASSLSQPQHF
TRBV9	NA	once	TRBJ2-4	TGTGCCAGCAACAGGGTCCTAGGGGAAAACATTCAGTACTTC	CASNRVLGENIQYF
TRBV28	NA	NA	TRBJ2-5	TGTGCCAGCAGTCCGGGTGGACGAGAGACCCAGTACTTC	CASSPGGRETQYF
TRBV19	NA	NA	TRBJ2-5	TGTGCCAGTAGTAATCCCGGCTTCCCGGTCCAAGAGACCCAGTACTTC	CASSNPGFPVQETQYF
TRBV2	NA	NA	TRBJ2-7	TGTGCCAGCAGGAGACAGGGTAGTAGCGGCCACGAGCAGTACTTC	CASRRQGSSGHEQYF
TRBV5-1	NA	NA	TRBJ2-3	TGCGCCAGCAGCACCCGACACAGCACAGATACGCAGTATTTT	CASSTRHSTDTQYF
TRBV5-1	TRBD2	NA	TRBJ2-1	TGCGCCAGCAGTTTGTCTAGCGGGAGCAATGAGCAGTTCTTC	CASSLSSGSNEQFF
TRBV7-9	TRBD1	NA	TRBJ1-6	TGTGCCAGCAGCTTGTCAGGGACAGGGGTTTATTCACCCCTCCACTTT	CASSLSGTGVYSPLHF
TRBV2	NA	once	TRBJ2-5	TGTGCCAGCAGCCTCAGGAAAGAGACCCAGTACTTC	CASSLRKETQYF
TRBV15	NA	NA	TRBJ2-5	TGTGCCACCAGCAGAGGGCGGGGAATAGGGCAAGAGACCCAGTACTTC	CATSRGRGIGQETQYF
TRBV6-5	NA	once	TRBJ1-2	TGTGCCAGCAGCAAAAGCCCCTATGGCTACACCTTC	CASSKSPYGYTF
TRBV5-5	TRBD1	NA	TRBJ2-7	TGTGCCAGCAGCCGACCGGGACAGGGGCTATACGAGCAGTACTTC	CASSRPGQGLYEQYF
TRBV19	TRBD1	NA	TRBJ1-2	TGTGCCAGTAGTTCCGGGACAGGGCATATCTATGGCTACACCTTC	CASSSGTGHIYGYTF
TRBV5-1	TRBD2	NA	TRBJ2-2	TGCGCCAGCAGCTTAAAAGACTGGACTAGCGGGAGTAAAAACACCGGGGAGCTGTTTTTT	CASSLKDWTSGSKNTGELFF
TRBV2	NA	NA	TRBJ1-2	TGTGCCAGCAGTGCCGACAGTGGATCCTCCTACACCTTC	CASSADSGSSYTF
TRBV6-1	TRBD1	NA	TRBJ1-4	TGTGCCAGCAGTCTTACCGGGACAGGGTATGAAAAACTGTTTTTT	CASSLTGTGYEKLFF
TRBV2	NA	few	TRBJ1-5	TGTGCCAGCAGTGAAGTTAGGATGGGCAATCAGCCCCAGCATTTT	CASSEVRMGNQPQHF
TRBV5-1	NA	NA	TRBJ2-1	TGCGCCAGCAGTATCGCAGAGAGCTCCTACAATGAGCAGTTCTTC	CASSIAESSYNEQFF
TRBV7-9	NA	NA	TRBJ2-7	TGTGCCAGCAGCTTAGAATGGGTGGGGCAGTCCTCCTACGAGCAGTACTTC	CASSLEWVGQSSYEQYF
TRBV5-6	TRBD1	NA	TRBJ2-7	TGTGCCAGCAGCTTGGGTGACAGGGGCCCCTACGAGCAGTACTTC	CASSLGDRGPYEQYF
TRBV5-8	NA	NA	TRBJ2-4	TGTGCCAGCAGCCGCTTGAGGAACATTCAGTACTTC	CASSRLRNIQYF